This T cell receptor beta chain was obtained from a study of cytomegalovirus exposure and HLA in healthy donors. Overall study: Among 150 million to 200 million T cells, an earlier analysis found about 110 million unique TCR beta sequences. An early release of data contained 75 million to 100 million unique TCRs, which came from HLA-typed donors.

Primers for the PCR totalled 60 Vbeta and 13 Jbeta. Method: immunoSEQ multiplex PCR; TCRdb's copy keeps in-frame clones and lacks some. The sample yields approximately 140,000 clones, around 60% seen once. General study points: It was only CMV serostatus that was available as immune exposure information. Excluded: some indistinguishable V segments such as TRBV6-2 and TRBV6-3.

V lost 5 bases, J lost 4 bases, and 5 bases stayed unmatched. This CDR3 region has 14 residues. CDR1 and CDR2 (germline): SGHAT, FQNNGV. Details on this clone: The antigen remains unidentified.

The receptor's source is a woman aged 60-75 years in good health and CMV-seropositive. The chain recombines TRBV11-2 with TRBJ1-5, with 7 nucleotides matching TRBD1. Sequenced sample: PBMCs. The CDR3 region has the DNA TGTGCCAGCAGCGCCGGGACAGAGAATCAGCCCCAGCATTTT. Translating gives CASSAGTENQPQHF.